Below, one T cell receptor (beta chain) is given with its context. What it binds is unknown. The repertoire was sequenced with immunoSEQ multiplex PCR; TCRdb's copy has only in-frame clones and lacks some. This table has fewer than 20,000 clones, about 90% appearing once. The CDR3 sequence is 15 residues long. The data derive from a study of T cells after posttransplantation cyclophosphamide. Study-wide results and limits: Donor-recipient repertoire similarity was low at 1-2 months, rising over year one. Tissue-infiltrating T cells from skin or gut overlapped little with blood T cells. After PTCy, TRB diversity resembled that of CNI/methotrexate controls.

A marrow graft followed busulfan-fludarabine conditioning, with cyclophosphamide on days +3 and +4. The chain is built from TRBV21-1 and TRBJ1-2. TRBV21-1 corresponds to a pseudogene. This specimen consisted of CD4+ T cells sorted from blood, obtained after allogeneic stem cell transplant with posttransplant cyclophosphamide. This TCR was recovered from a male patient in his sixties who received an allogeneic stem cell transplant from a related donor and was CMV-positive. The graft donor may be the source of some T cells. Here the CDR3 DNA reads TGTGCCAGCAGCAAAGTTTCGCGGCGGCGGGGCGGCTACACCTTC. Translated: CASSKVSRRRGGYTF.